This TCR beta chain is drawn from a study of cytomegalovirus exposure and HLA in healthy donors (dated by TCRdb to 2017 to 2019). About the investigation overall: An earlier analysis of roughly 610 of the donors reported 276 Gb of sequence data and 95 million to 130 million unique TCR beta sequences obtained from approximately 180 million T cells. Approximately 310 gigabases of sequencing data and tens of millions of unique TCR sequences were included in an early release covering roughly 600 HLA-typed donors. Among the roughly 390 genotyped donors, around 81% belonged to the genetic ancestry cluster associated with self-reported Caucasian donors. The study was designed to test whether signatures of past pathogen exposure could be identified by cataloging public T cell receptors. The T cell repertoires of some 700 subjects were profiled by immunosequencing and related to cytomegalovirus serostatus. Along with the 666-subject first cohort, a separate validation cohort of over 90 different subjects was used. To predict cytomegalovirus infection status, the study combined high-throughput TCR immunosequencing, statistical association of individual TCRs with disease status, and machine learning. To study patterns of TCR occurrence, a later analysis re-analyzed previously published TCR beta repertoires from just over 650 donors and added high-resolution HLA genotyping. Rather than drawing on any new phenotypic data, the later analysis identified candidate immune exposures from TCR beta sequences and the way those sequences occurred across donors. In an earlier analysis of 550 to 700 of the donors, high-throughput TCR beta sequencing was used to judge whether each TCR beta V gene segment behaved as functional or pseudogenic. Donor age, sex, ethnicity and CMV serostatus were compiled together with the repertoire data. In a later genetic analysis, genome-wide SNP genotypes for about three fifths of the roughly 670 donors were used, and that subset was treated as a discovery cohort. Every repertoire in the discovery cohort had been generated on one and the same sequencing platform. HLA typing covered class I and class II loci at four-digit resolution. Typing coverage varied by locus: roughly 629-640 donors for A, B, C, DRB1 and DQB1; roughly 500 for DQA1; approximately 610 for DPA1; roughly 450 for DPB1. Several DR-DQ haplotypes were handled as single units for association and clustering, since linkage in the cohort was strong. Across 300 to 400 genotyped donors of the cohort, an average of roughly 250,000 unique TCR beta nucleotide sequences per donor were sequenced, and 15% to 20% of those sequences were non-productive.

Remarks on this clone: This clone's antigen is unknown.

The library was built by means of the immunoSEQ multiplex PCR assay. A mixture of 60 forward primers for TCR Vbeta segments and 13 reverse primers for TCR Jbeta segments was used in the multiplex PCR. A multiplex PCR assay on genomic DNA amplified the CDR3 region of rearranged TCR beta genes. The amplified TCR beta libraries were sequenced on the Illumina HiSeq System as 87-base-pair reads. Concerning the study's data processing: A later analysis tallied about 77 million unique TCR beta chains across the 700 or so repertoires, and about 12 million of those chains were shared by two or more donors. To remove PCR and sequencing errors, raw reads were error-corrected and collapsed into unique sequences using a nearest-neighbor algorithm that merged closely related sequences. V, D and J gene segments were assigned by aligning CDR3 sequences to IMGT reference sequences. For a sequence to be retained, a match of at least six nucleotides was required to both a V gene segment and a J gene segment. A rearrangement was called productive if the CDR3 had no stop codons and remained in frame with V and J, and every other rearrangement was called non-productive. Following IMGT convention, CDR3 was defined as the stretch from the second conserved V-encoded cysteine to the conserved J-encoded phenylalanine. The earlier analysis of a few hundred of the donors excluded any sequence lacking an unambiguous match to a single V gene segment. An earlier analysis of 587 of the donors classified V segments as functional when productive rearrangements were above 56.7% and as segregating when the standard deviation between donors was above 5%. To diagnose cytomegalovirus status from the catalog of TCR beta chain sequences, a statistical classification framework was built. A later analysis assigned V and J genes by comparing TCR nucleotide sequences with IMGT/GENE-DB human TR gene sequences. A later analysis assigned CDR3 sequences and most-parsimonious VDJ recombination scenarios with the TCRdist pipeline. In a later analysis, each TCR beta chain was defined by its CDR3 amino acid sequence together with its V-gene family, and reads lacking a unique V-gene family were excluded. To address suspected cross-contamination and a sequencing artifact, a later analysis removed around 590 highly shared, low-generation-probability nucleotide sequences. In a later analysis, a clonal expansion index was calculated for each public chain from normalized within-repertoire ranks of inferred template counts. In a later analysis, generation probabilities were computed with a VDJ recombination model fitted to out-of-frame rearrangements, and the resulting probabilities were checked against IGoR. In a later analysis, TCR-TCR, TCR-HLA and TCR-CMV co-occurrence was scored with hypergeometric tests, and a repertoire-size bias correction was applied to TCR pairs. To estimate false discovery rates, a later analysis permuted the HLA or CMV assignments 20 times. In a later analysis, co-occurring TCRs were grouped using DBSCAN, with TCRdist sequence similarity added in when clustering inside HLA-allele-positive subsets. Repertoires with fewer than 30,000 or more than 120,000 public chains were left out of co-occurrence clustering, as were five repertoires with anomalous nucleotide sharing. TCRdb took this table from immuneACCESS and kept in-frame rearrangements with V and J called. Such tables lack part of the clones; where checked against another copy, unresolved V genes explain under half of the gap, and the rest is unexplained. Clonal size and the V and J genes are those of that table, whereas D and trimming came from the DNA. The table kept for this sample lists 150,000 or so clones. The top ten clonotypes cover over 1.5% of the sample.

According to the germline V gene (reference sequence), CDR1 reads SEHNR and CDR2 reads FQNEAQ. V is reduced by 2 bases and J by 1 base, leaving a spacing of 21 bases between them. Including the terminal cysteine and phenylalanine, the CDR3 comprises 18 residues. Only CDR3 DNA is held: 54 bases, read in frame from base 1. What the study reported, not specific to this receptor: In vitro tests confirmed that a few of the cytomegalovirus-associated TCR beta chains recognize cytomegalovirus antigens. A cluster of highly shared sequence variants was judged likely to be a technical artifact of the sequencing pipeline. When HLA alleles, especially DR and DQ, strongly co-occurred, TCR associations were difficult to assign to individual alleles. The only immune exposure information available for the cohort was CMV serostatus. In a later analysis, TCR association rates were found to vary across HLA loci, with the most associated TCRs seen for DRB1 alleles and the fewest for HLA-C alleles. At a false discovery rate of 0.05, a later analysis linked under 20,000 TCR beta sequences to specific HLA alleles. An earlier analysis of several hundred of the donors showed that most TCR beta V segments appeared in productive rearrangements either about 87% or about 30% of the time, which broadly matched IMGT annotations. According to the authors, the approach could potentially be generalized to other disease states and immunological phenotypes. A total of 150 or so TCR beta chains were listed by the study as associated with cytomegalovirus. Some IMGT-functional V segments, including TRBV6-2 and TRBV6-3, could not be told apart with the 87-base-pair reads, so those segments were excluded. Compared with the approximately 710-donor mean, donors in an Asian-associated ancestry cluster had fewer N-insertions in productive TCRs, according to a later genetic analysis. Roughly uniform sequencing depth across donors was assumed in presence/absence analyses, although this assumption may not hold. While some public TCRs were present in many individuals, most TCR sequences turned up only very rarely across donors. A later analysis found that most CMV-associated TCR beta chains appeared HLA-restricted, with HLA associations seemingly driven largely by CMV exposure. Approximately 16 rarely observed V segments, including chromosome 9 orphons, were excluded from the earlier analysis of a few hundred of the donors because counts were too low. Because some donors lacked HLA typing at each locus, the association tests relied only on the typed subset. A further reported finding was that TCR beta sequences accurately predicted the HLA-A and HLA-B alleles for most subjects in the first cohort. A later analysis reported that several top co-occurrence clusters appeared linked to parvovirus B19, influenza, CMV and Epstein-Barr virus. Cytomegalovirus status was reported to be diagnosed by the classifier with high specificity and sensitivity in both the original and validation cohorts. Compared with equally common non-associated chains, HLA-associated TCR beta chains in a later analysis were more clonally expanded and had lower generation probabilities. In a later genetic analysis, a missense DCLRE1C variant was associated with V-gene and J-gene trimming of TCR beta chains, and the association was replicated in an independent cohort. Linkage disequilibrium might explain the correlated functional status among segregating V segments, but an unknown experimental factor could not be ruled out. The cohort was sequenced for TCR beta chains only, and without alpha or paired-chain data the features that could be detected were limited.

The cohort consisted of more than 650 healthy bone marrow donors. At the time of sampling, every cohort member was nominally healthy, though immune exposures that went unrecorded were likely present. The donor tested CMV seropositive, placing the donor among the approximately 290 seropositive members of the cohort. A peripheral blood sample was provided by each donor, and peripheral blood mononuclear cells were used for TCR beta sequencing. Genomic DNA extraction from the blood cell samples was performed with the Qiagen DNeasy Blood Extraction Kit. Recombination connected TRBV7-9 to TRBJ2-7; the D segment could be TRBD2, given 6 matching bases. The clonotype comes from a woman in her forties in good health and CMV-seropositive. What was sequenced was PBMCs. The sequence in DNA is TGTGCCAGCAGCTTAAACTCCCTGCTGGCGGGATGGTCCTACGAGCAGTACTTC. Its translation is CASSLNSLLAGWSYEQYF.